A single sample is the source of the 2 T cell receptor beta chains below, sequenced in a study of T cells in Graves' hyperthyroidism and ophthalmopathy. Amplification targeted TCR beta CDR3 regions from RNA transcripts. The HTBI set primed first-round TCR CDR3 RT-PCR. TCRdb fed the multiplex PCR reads into MiXCR, producing one record per CDR3 protein. The repertoire holds about 480,000 distinct CDR3 sequences, with around a quarter as singletons. The specimen was blood. The origin of the receptors is a young woman with Graves' ophthalmopathy.

There are a few counts of this clonotype. This rearrangement joins TRBV20-1 to TRBJ1-2, with unresolved D. The CDR3 contains 11 residues. The V gene's germline CDR1 is DFQATT and CDR2 SNEGSKA (reference sequence). V was clipped by 1 base and J by 8 bases, with 8 bases between them. The CDR3 nucleotides are TGCAGTGCTAGAGGCGAGAGGGGCTACACCTTC. Translated: CSARGERGYTF.

Remarks on this clonotype: Germline and junction disagree at one end, which may indicate a read error. This chain uses TRBV6-2 or TRBV6-3 with TRBJ1-1; 7 nucleotides agree with TRBD1. From germline, CDR1 is MNHEY and CDR2 SVGEGT. The CDR3 runs to 16 residues. The DNA of the CDR3 is TGTGCCAGCAGTTACCGTGGAGGGACAGCAACCACTGAAGCTTTCTTC. Protein product: CASSYRGGTATTEAFF.